This TCR beta chain came from a study of T-cell memory formation after mild COVID-19. The study's findings and limits: For contracting clones, CD4+ ones sat mainly in CM and EM, CD8+ in EMRA.

Comment on this clonotype: Its antigen is still unknown.

The CDR3 runs 15 residues. Trimming left V 2 bases short and J 4 bases short, with 14 bases between. Germline assignment: CDR1 DFQATT and CDR2 SNEGSKA (reference sequence). TCRalpha and TCRbeta libraries used 5'RACE with constant-segment primers and UMIs. One entry per CDR3 protein, called by TCRdb with MiXCR from the 5' RACE reads. The data show around 300,000 distinct CDR3 sequences, approximately 14% seen once. Material: PBMCs or a T cell subset sorted from them (not recorded which). J is TRBJ2-2 and V is TRBV20-1, with D unclear. This sequence originates from a man between 18 and 35 years old who had mild COVID-19 (a few samples of this study predate the infection). Cell type and time point are not known. Here the CDR3 DNA reads TGCAGTGCTAGAAAGGGAAGACGTGTCACCGGGGAGCTGTTTTTT. Translated: CSARKGRRVTGELFF.